The present entry profiles one TCR beta chain with its context. There is no known antigen for this receptor. No much larger clone exists at a distance of one base, and base qualities are not known. The source of the sample is a study of shared clonotypes between healthy human individuals (dated by TCRdb to about 2020). In the study overall: The cohort comprised a couple of women and a few men aged 18 to 49 years. For each donor, CD4 naive and CD4 memory were each run on three plates, CD8 naive on two plates, and CD8 memory on one plate. Blood TCR repertoires of roughly five healthy adults were deeply sequenced to estimate repertoire size and the extent of clonotype sharing between individuals. Libraries were prepared and TCR repertoires were sequenced by different laboratories using diverse techniques, in order to increase sequencing depth and limit assay-specific biases. Leukapheresis yielded between about 0.94 and 9.5 billion PBMCs per donor. Study-level results and caveats: Larger estimated clonotype richness was generally found for naive subsets than for memory subsets. Compared with non-shared clonotypes, the clonotypes found in all four sorted-subset donors had higher generation probabilities. Even with the large sequencing depth, rarefaction of the sorted-subset datasets indicated that sequencing was incomplete. Sharing across several donors was observed for about 5% of naive CD4, under 4% of naive CD8, over 2% of memory CD4, and about 0.39% of memory CD8 clonotypes. Sampling was restricted to blood, and TCR repertoires in tissue are likely to differ from TCR repertoires in blood. The small number of donors limited the genetic and exposure-history diversity represented. Based on pairwise subsampling, the degree of clonotype sharing among donors was expected to be affected by sequencing depth.

CD8 naive samples consisted of CD45RO-negative cells that were positively selected for CCR7, yielding a CD45RA+CCR7+ population without TemRA cells. Donors were healthy HIV-negative adults with no recently reported acute infections or vaccinations. Every donor was a Caucasian adult living in Nashville, Tennessee, USA. Blood was collected by leukapheresis, and PBMCs were isolated by Ficoll-Histopaque density gradient centrifugation and then cryopreserved in liquid nitrogen vapor phase. Purity and quantity of every magnetically sorted T cell population were checked by analytical flow cytometry. Genomic DNA was isolated from every sorted fraction and measured by UV absorbance on a Nanodrop 2000c. Using the deep immunoSEQ assay, multiplex PCR amplified TCR CDR3 regions from genomic DNA. Genomic DNA extracted from each cell subset was distributed evenly over all wells of several immunoSEQ 96-well plates, and each plate served as one replicate. For sorted subsets, each replicate PCR was loaded with 150 to 250 ng genomic DNA, equivalent to 25,000 to 30,000 T cell genomes. Purified libraries were quantified with a Qubit 3.0 fluorometer, sized on a Bioanalyzer 2100, and re-quantified with the KAPA Library Quantification kit. Every immunoSEQ 96-well plate was sequenced on a separate single-read 150-cycle Illumina NextSeq 550 flow cell. In the paper's pipeline: Because the immunoSEQ output included only junctional sequences and no quality scores, the filtering could not be the same as the filtering used for full-length reads. Sequences were annotated with PyIR, a Python wrapper for IgBLAST v1.9, and V/J genes and CDR3 were assigned using IMGT germline references. Reads with weak V/J assignments (E-value above 1e-6), missing CDR3, stop codons, out-of-frame junctions, or ambiguous translated residues were removed. V3J clonotypes were defined as sequences sharing the same inferred V gene, J gene, and CDR3 amino acid sequence. To compute the percentage overlap between repertoires, the number of shared unique clonotypes was divided by the size of the smaller repertoire. Repertoire richness was assessed with RTK rarefaction, the Chao1 estimator, and Recon v2.1 estimates of unobserved clonotypes. OLGA was used to compute generation probabilities for all TCRbeta clonotypes that the gDNA method yielded from four donors. Sourced from immuneACCESS, this table was stored by TCRdb with only in-frame sequences that have V and J called. A share of the clones is absent; for the studies checked, an unresolved V gene accounts for under half, and the remainder has no known explanation. V, J and clone size are taken as reported in that table, and D and trimming were inferred from the DNA itself. The sample records about 2 million clones, 85% to 95% of which are singletons. About 1.1% of the sample goes to the ten largest clones.

Inclusive of the bounding cysteine and phenylalanine, the CDR3 is 13 residues long. Left in the record is the CDR3 DNA by itself, 39 bases read in frame from the first base. From the germline V gene, CDR1 is MNHEY and CDR2 is SVGAGI. At the junction V is shortened by 5 bases and J by 3 bases, with 10 bases in between. The clonotype comes from a young man in good health. Sample: naive CD8+ T cells sorted from blood. The sample's cell subset or site label, decoded: CD45RA+CCR7+. This chain joins TRBV6-5 to TRBJ2-5; confidence is insufficient to name the D gene. Here is the DNA: TGTGCCAGCAGTCCGGACCCTGAAGAGACCCAGTACTTC. Translated, this gives CASSPDPEETQYF.